A selection of T cell receptor beta chains follows, all from one sample in a study of vaccination and CD4 T cells after COVID-19. For these receptors, no antigen is known. MiXCR, run by TCRdb on the PCR reads, gives a single entry per CDR3 protein. In the table there are around 20,000 distinct CDR3 sequences, roughly three fifths of which are singletons. The specimen comprised CD4+ T cells from blood, cultured in vitro, sampled before SARS-CoV-2 vaccination. The source is a human donor who had recovered from COVID-19. CDR3s include the opening cysteine and the closing phenylalanine or tryptophan. Fields, in order: D gene, V gene, J gene, clone size, CDR3 DNA, CDR3 protein. D genes are given only for firm matches. Some rows have no size entry. The others give once, few or many, or a class for an expanded clone.

D gene: NA
V gene: TRBV18
J gene: TRBJ1-2
clone size: few
CDR3 DNA: TGTGCCAGCTCACCAGCGGACAGCCCCTATGGCTACACCTTC
CDR3 protein: CASSPADSPYGYTF

D gene: NA
V gene: TRBV20-1
J gene: TRBJ1-1
clone size: NA
CDR3 DNA: TGCAGTGCGGGATCGGGGATGGTGAACACTGAAGCTTTCTTT
CDR3 protein: CSAGSGMVNTEAFF

D gene: TRBD1
V gene: TRBV19
J gene: TRBJ1-2
clone size: NA
CDR3 DNA: TGTGCCAGTAGCTCGGACAGGAATAACTATGGCTACACCTTC
CDR3 protein: CASSSDRNNYGYTF

D gene: NA
V gene: TRBV7-3
J gene: TRBJ2-1
clone size: once
CDR3 DNA: TGTGCCAGCAGCTTAACGGGGTCCAGGGTAAATGAGCAGTTCTTC
CDR3 protein: CASSLTGSRVNEQFF

D gene: NA
V gene: TRBV27
J gene: TRBJ2-7
clone size: few
CDR3 DNA: TGTGCCAGCAGTTTCAGGGCTTACTACGAGCAGTACTTC
CDR3 protein: CASSFRAYYEQYF

D gene: NA
V gene: TRBV12-2
J gene: TRBJ1-2
clone size: once
CDR3 DNA: TGTGCAAGTCGCTTATCGTGGCCGGAAAAGAACTATGGCTACACCTTC
CDR3 protein: CASRLSWPEKNYGYTF

D gene: NA
V gene: TRBV14
J gene: TRBJ1-2
clone size: NA
CDR3 DNA: TGTGCCAGCAGCCAAGATCATAACTATGGCTACACCTTC
CDR3 protein: CASSQDHNYGYTF

D gene: TRBD2
V gene: TRBV6-1
J gene: TRBJ2-3
clone size: NA
CDR3 DNA: TGTGCCAGCAGTGAGGTGACTAGCTACACAGATACGCAGTATTTT
CDR3 protein: CASSEVTSYTDTQYF

D gene: NA
V gene: TRBV2
J gene: TRBJ1-5
clone size: NA
CDR3 DNA: TGTGCCAGCGGTACAGGTAGAGGTCAGCCCCAGCATTTT
CDR3 protein: CASGTGRGQPQHF

D gene: TRBD1
V gene: TRBV19
J gene: TRBJ1-1
clone size: medium-sized
CDR3 DNA: TGTGCCAGTAGTAGGGGACAGGGTACTGCTGAAGCTTTCTTT
CDR3 protein: CASSRGQGTAEAFF

D gene: TRBD1
V gene: TRBV28
J gene: TRBJ2-7
clone size: NA
CDR3 DNA: TGTGCCAGCAGTACCCCGGGACAGGGTGGGTACGAGCAGTACTTC
CDR3 protein: CASSTPGQGGYEQYF

D gene: TRBD2
V gene: TRBV4-2
J gene: TRBJ2-2
clone size: NA
CDR3 DNA: TGTGCCAGCAGCCAACTGGCCGGGACTAGAGCCGGGGAGCTGTTTTTT
CDR3 protein: CASSQLAGTRAGELFF

D gene: TRBD1
V gene: TRBV6-1
J gene: TRBJ2-3
clone size: NA
CDR3 DNA: TGTGCCAGCAGTAAGTCCGGGACAGGGAGCACAGATACGCAGTATTTT
CDR3 protein: CASSKSGTGSTDTQYF

D gene: NA
V gene: TRBV20-1
J gene: TRBJ1-1
clone size: once
CDR3 DNA: TGCAGTGCTAGGCGAACAGGGCAGGACACTGAAGCTTTCTTT
CDR3 protein: CSARRTGQDTEAFF

D gene: TRBD1
V gene: TRBV30
J gene: TRBJ1-6
clone size: NA
CDR3 DNA: TGTGCCTGGTCGGGACAGAATAATTCACCCCTCCACTTT
CDR3 protein: CAWSGQNNSPLHF

D gene: NA
V gene: TRBV20-1
J gene: TRBJ1-1
clone size: few
CDR3 DNA: TGCAGAGGGACCTCAGCGAACACTGAAGCTTTCTTT
CDR3 protein: CRGTSANTEAFF

D gene: NA
V gene: TRBV2
J gene: TRBJ2-2
clone size: NA
CDR3 DNA: TGTGCCAGCAGTGGTGACCGGAACACCGGGGAGCTGTTTTTT
CDR3 protein: CASSGDRNTGELFF

D gene: NA
V gene: TRBV24-1
J gene: TRBJ2-1
clone size: NA
CDR3 DNA: TGTGCCACCAGTGATCCCGGGGCTAATGAGCAGTTCTTC
CDR3 protein: CATSDPGANEQFF